This T cell receptor (beta chain) originates from a study of T cell repertoires in cytomegalovirus infection. Overall study context: Both CMV infection and a matching HLA type were indicated by public TCR beta signatures. The study's findings and limits: There were carriers of CMV plus the relevant HLA, and cumulative public TCR beta family frequency identified them. CMV-specific HLA-C-restricted TCR beta clonotypes dominated the ex vivo response.

Trimming removed 0 bases from V and 6 bases from J; junction bases left unmatched: 10. CDR1 MGHRA and CDR2 YSYEKL come from the germline V gene. CDR3 size: 18 residues. In regard to this clonotype: Its target is not known.

Each CDR3 protein is one row after TCRdb ran MiXCR on the reads. Among some 300,000 distinct CDR3 sequences listed, roughly 17% were seen once. V gene TRBV4-1 combines with J gene TRBJ1-6; 8 bases are shared with TRBD1. Sequencing was done on a sample of PBMCs. The clonotype originates from a human donor in good health (CMV status not recorded). Some clones in this sample may be carry-over from other donors' samples. CDR3 in DNA: TGCGCCAGCAGCCAAGATCCGACAGGGGAGGGACGTAATTCACCCCTCCACTTT. It is translated as CASSQDPTGEGRNSPLHF.